This record covers a single T cell receptor beta chain. The CDR3 totals 13 residues. Trimming took off 4 bases at V and 4 bases at J, with 12 bases between the two ends. The germline V gene encodes CDR1 DFQATT and CDR2 SNEGSKA (reference sequence). One entry per CDR3 protein results from TCRdb running MiXCR on the RT-PCR reads. The data hold more than 600,000 distinct CDR3 sequences, with approximately 15% observed a single time. This chain uses TRBV20-1 with TRBJ2-3; the D gene is possibly TRBD2 (6 bases). Material: memory CD4+ T cells from blood. The source is a female donor in good health, serving as a healthy control. CDR3: CSATGSFADTQYF. CDR3 DNA: TGCAGTGCTACCGGGAGCTTTGCAGATACGCAGTATTTT.